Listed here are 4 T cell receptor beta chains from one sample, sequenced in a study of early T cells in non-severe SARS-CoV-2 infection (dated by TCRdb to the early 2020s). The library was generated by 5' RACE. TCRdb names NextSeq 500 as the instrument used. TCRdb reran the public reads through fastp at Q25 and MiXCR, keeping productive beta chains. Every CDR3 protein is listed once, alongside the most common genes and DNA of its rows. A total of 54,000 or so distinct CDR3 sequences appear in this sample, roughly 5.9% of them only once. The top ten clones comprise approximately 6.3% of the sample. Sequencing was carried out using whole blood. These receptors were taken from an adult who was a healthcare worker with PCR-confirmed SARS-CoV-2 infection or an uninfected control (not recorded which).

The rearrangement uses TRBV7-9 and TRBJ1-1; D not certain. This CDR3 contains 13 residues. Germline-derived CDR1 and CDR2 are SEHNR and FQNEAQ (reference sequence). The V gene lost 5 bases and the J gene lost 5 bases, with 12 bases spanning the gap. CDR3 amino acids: CASSRGRLTEAFF. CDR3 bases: TGTGCCAGCAGCCGAGGGCGGCTGACTGAAGCTTTCTTT.

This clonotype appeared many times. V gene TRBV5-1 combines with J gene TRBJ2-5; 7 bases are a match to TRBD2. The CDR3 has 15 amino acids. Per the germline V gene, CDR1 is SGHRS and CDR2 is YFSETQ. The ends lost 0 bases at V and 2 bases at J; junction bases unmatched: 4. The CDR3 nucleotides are TGCGCCAGCAGCTTGGGCGGGAGTGGGCAAGAGACCCAGTACTTC. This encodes CASSLGGSGQETQYF.

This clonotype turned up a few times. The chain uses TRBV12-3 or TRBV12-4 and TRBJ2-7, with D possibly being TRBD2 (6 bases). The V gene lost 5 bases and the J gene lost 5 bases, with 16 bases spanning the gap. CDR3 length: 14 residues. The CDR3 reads CASSGPLRGDEQYF. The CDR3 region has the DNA TGTGCCAGCAGTGGACCCTTGCGGGGCGACGAGCAGTACTTC.

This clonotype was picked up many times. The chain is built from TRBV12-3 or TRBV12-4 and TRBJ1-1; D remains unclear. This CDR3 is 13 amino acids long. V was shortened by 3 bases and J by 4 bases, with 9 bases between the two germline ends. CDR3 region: CASSFGSGTEAFF. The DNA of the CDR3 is TGTGCCAGCAGTTTTGGGTCTGGCACTGAAGCTTTCTTT.